These 28 T cell receptor beta chains came from one sample sequenced in a study of T cells in Graves' hyperthyroidism and ophthalmopathy. RNA transcripts yielded amplified TCR beta CDR3 regions. The study used the HTBI primer set for a first-round RT-PCR of the TCR CDR3. TCRdb re-derived calls from the multiplex PCR reads in MiXCR, one entry per CDR3 protein. The data contain approximately 400,000 distinct CDR3 sequences, about 18% of them singletons. Sequencing was done on a sample of blood. The receptors shown here come from a woman between 18 and 30 years old with Graves' hyperthyroidism.

This clonotype was detected ten times or more. This sequence joins TRBV12-3 or TRBV12-4 and TRBJ1-2; 7 nucleotides agree with TRBD1. Germline trimming cut 7 bases from V and 8 bases from J; bases unmatched to any gene: 13. This CDR3 has 14 amino acids. In DNA form, the CDR3 reads TGTGCCAGCACCTACGAGACAGGGTCTAACGGCTACACCTTC. Its protein is CASTYETGSNGYTF.

This sequence joins TRBV6-1 and TRBJ1-1, with D uncertain. CDR1 and CDR2 from the germline V gene are MNHNS and SASEGT. Trimming pared 8 bases from V and 1 base from J, leaving 26 bases between. CDR3 length: 18 amino acids. DNA for the CDR3: TGTGCCAGCCAGGAAATCGGGAACCAGCGACTCGGGAACACTGAAGCTTTCTTT. Translating gives CASQEIGNQRLGNTEAFF.

This clonotype was seen ten or more times. This chain connects TRBV6-1 to TRBJ2-7, with 8 bases fitting TRBD2. CDR3 size: 14 residues. J was trimmed by 1 base and V by 2 bases; bases with no gene match: 1. Germline loops: CDR1 MNHNS, CDR2 SASEGT. CDR3 region: CASSETSGSYEQYF. CDR3 nucleotide sequence: TGTGCCAGCAGTGAAACTAGCGGATCCTACGAGCAGTACTTC.

The J gene is TRBJ1-6, the V gene TRBV6-1; D ambiguous. Germline V lookup: CDR1 MNHNS, CDR2 SASEGT. V was shortened by 4 bases and J by 8 bases, with 12 bases between the two germline ends. There are 14 residues in the CDR3. CDR3 bases: TGTGCCAGCAGTGCGTCCGGGGTTTATTCACCCCTCCACTTT. This translates into CASSASGVYSPLHF.

The table lists this clonotype with many counts. This rearrangement joins TRBV20-1 to TRBJ1-2; D call uncertain. The CDR3 spans 15 residues. The germline gives CDR1 DFQATT, CDR2 SNEGSKA (reference sequence). Deletions cut 0 bases from V and 4 bases from J, with 15 bases between. The CDR3 region is CSARDPVRQIYGYTF. The DNA for the CDR3 is TGCAGTGCTAGAGATCCCGTCCGGCAGATCTATGGCTACACCTTC.

In this sample, this clonotype turned up a few times. The rearrangement uses TRBV7-2 and TRBJ1-6; TRBD1 aligns across 7 bases. V lost 3 bases and J lost 10; bases outside the gene matches: 9. CDR3 length: 15 amino acids. The germline gives CDR1 SGHTA, CDR2 FQGNSA. The CDR3 sequence: CASSLGRGSRSPLHF. DNA for the CDR3: TGTGCCAGCAGCTTGGGCAGGGGGTCGCGGTCACCCCTCCACTTT.

At least ten counts were recorded for this clonotype. V usage is TRBV6-5 and J usage is TRBJ1-3; unclear D gene. The germline V gene encodes CDR1 MNHEY and CDR2 SVGAGI. The V and J ends lost 4 bases and 0 bases respectively, with 10 bases between them. CDR3 size: 15 residues. CDR3 residues: CASSSSVSSGNTIYF. The DNA of the CDR3 is TGTGCCAGCAGTTCTTCAGTGAGCTCTGGAAACACCATATATTTT.

This clonotype was recorded many times. V is TRBV6-1 and J is TRBJ2-7; 9 nucleotides match TRBD2. Germline V gene sequence: CDR1 MNHNS, CDR2 SASEGT. V lost 3 bases and J lost 3; bases outside the gene matches: 3. The CDR3 covers 14 residues. The CDR3 DNA reads as TGTGCCAGCAGTGACGCGGGGGGGATCTACGAGCAGTACTTC. Protein product: CASSDAGGIYEQYF.

This clonotype showed up many times. V is TRBV5-1 and J is TRBJ1-1; TRBD1 agrees at 7 bases. The V and J ends lost 0 bases and 11 bases, in that order; junction bases with no gene match: 13. The CDR3 is 15 residues long. The germline V gene encodes CDR1 SGHRS and CDR2 YFSETQ. The CDR3, as DNA: TGCGCCAGCAGCTTGGCCGGGAGGGGGCGGTCTGCTGCTTTCTTT. This translates into CASSLAGRGRSAAFF. The complete variable domain, with remaining parts taken from reference TRBV5-1 and TRBJ1-1, reads KAGVTQTPRYLIKTRGQQVTLSCSPISGHRSVSWYQQTPGQGLQFLFEYFSETQRNKGNFPGRFSGRQFSNSRSEMNVSTLELGDSALYLCASSLAGRGRSAAFFGQGTRLTVV.

This clonotype was detected a few times. The rearrangement uses TRBV5-1 and TRBJ2-7; possibly TRBD1 for D (5 bases). Germline values: CDR1 SGHRS, CDR2 YFSETQ. This CDR3 is 15 amino acids long. Trimming removed 0 bases at V and 0 bases at J, with 10 bases between. The CDR3 is CASSLVTGVSYEQYF. CDR3 bases: TGCGCCAGCAGCTTGGTTACAGGAGTCTCCTACGAGCAGTACTTC.

This clonotype was picked up many times. The chain recombines TRBV2 with TRBJ1-5; tentative D call: TRBD1 (6 bases). The CDR3 extends over 13 amino acids. In germline, CDR1 is SNHLY, CDR2 FYNNEI. V was pared by 6 bases and J by 4 bases, with 10 bases between. CDR3 in amino acids: CASSDRFNQPQHF. The CDR3 DNA sequence: TGTGCCAGCAGCGACAGGTTTAATCAGCCCCAGCATTTT.

This clonotype was picked up many times. V usage is TRBV12-3 or TRBV12-4 and J usage is TRBJ2-4, with D perhaps TRBD1 (5 bases). The germline V and J ends were trimmed by 7 bases and 6 bases, with 16 bases remaining between them. The CDR3 covers 14 residues. The CDR3 coding sequence is TGTGCCAGCACCCAGGGCAGCGCGCGAAACATTCAGTACTTC. Protein: CASTQGSARNIQYF.

This clonotype has at least ten counts. The chain has TRBV10-3 and TRBJ2-2, with D hard to call. Per the germline V gene, CDR1 is ENHRY and CDR2 is SYGVKD. CDR3 length: 14 residues. V lost 5 bases to trimming and J lost 4 bases, with 11 bases between them. DNA of the CDR3: TGTGCCATCAGTCCTAGTGCAGGCACCGGGGAGCTGTTTTTT. Translation gives CAISPSAGTGELFF.

This clonotype occurred many times. The J gene is TRBJ2-7, the V gene TRBV5-1; unclear D gene. Trimming pared 4 bases from V and 0 bases from J, leaving 14 bases between. Germline-derived CDR1 and CDR2 are SGHRS and YFSETQ. This CDR3 contains 15 residues. CDR3 coding DNA: TGCGCCAGCAGCGCCGTCCTGGCCTCCTCCTACGAGCAGTACTTC. Translated, it gives CASSAVLASSYEQYF.

This clonotype was recorded at least ten times. This chain connects TRBV27 to TRBJ2-5; perhaps TRBD1 as D (6 bases). V lost 8 bases and J 3 bases, leaving 13 bases between the germline ends. The length of the CDR3 is 13 residues. Germline CDR1 is MNHEY and CDR2 is SMNVEV (reference sequence). The CDR3 region has the DNA TGTGCCAGCTCCCCCGACAGGAAAGAGACCCAGTACTTC. Its protein is CASSPDRKETQYF.

This clonotype showed up many times. The V gene is TRBV12-3 or TRBV12-4, the J gene TRBJ1-5; tentative D call: TRBD1 (5 bases). This CDR3 region has 13 residues. V lost 5 bases, J lost 5 bases, and 10 bases lay in between. This CDR3 reads CASSPLRDQPQHF. The DNA of the CDR3 is TGTGCCAGCAGTCCCCTCAGGGATCAGCCCCAGCATTTT.

This clonotype occurred many times. The chain links TRBV12-5 to TRBJ1-5, with unresolved D. Per germline, CDR1 LGHNT and CDR2 FRNRAP. The CDR3 runs 14 residues. The V and J ends lost 0 bases and 4 bases respectively, with 7 bases between them. For the CDR3, the DNA is TGTGCTAGTGGTTTGGTACGGAAGAATCAGCCCCAGCATTTT. Translation: CASGLVRKNQPQHF.

As concerns this clonotype: Given the absence of the conserved phenylalanine or tryptophan at the CDR3 end, a read error is likely. The rearrangement uses TRBV12-3 or TRBV12-4 and TRBJ2-2, with 7 nucleotides matching TRBD2. CDR3 length: 13 amino acids. The J segment lost 6 bases and the V segment lost 6 bases, leaving 4 bases of the junction unmatched. This chain's CDR3 is CASSLGGAGELFV. In DNA form, the CDR3 reads TGTGCCAGCAGCCTTGGGGGGGCCGGGGAGCTGTTTGTT.

The CDR3 region has the DNA TGCGCCAGCAGCCACCGGGACAATAGCTATGGCTACACCTTC. Protein product: CASSHRDNSYGYTF. The V gene is TRBV4-1, the J gene TRBJ1-2; the D gene is possibly TRBD1 (6 bases). In germline, CDR1 is MGHRA, CDR2 YSYEKL. The V gene lost 3 bases and the J gene lost 4 bases, with 12 bases spanning the gap. The CDR3 loop spans 14 amino acids.

This clonotype was detected many times. The chain recombines TRBV6-5 with TRBJ1-2; D ambiguous. The CDR3 contains 13 residues. V gave up 2 bases and J gave up 8 bases, with 12 bases separating them. Germline V gene sequence: CDR1 MNHEY, CDR2 SVGAGI. This CDR3 reads CASSYRRVGGYTF. DNA for the CDR3: TGTGCCAGCAGTTACAGGAGAGTTGGGGGCTACACCTTC.

This clonotype was counted ten times or more. One end of the junction fails to match germline, which may point to a read error. The chain employs TRBV7-7 and TRBJ2-3, with 9 bases that match TRBD1. The CDR3 runs to 16 residues. Germline V gene data show CDR1 as SSHAT and CDR2 as FNYEAQ (reference sequence). Here the CDR3 reads CASSLGQGIYADTQYF. As DNA, the CDR3 is TGTGCTAGCAGCTTAGGACAGGGGATATATGCAGATACGCAGTATTTT.

This clonotype has ten or more counts. This sequence joins TRBV2 and TRBJ1-5; tentative D call: TRBD1 (6 bases). Germline loops: CDR1 SNHLY, CDR2 FYNNEI. The V end lost 6 bases, the J end lost 7 bases, and 16 bases lay between the germline ends. CDR3 length: 14 amino acids. CDR3 in DNA: TGTGCCAGCAGGGGGGGCCGGAGGGAACAGCCCCAGCATTTT. Translating gives CASRGGRREQPQHF.

At least ten counts were recorded for this clonotype. V gene TRBV19 combines with J gene TRBJ1-2; 8 nucleotides agree with TRBD1. Germline-derived CDR1 and CDR2 are LNHDA and SQIVND (reference sequence). V was pared by 5 bases and J by 4 bases, with 18 bases of the junction left unmatched. This CDR3 has 18 residues. CDR3 residues: CASSPHFLAGGLGYGYTF. The CDR3 coding sequence is TGTGCCAGTAGTCCCCACTTTCTGGCAGGGGGCTTGGGCTATGGCTACACCTTC.

J is TRBJ2-5 and V is TRBV6-1, with D possibly matching TRBD1 (5 bases). Germline CDR1 is MNHNS and CDR2 is SASEGT. V was pared by 5 bases and J by 2 bases, with 24 bases between. The CDR3 contains 18 residues. CDR3 region: CASSPRPRVGVTQETQYF. The DNA for the CDR3 is TGTGCCAGCAGTCCACGCCCTAGGGTAGGGGTCACGCAAGAGACCCAGTACTTC.

Details on this clonotype: A junction end diverges from the germline sequence, so it may reflect a read error. The gene calls are TRBV12-3 or TRBV12-4 and TRBJ2-7; D is possibly TRBD1 (5 bases). The CDR3 has 12 residues. For the CDR3, the DNA is TGTGGCAGCTCGGACAAAACCTACGAGCAGTACTTC. Translating it yields CGSSDKTYEQYF.

The gene calls are TRBV30 and TRBJ1-1, with D unresolved. CDR3 length: 13 residues. Germline CDR1 is GTSNPN and CDR2 is SVGIG (reference sequence). The V and J ends lost 0 bases and 5 bases respectively, with 10 bases between them. The CDR3 region is CAWSVYGETEAFF. CDR3 DNA sequence: TGTGCCTGGAGTGTTTATGGGGAGACTGAAGCTTTCTTT.

This clonotype has ten or more counts. The chain combines TRBV24-1 with TRBJ1-1; maybe TRBD1 (5 bases). Germline values: CDR1 KGHDR, CDR2 SFDVKD. V dropped 9 bases and J dropped 1 base, with 14 bases sitting between them. This CDR3 comprises 14 residues. CDR3 sequence reads: CATPSPDTNTEAFF. CDR3 DNA: TGTGCCACCCCCTCCCCGGACACGAACACTGAAGCTTTCTTT.

This clonotype was observed many times. The chain recombines TRBV28 with TRBJ1-5; TRBD1 might be the D (6 bases). CDR1 and CDR2 (germline): MDHEN, SYDVKM. The CDR3 runs to 16 residues. V lost 4 bases and J 7 bases, leaving 20 bases between the germline ends. The CDR3 nucleotides read TGTGCCAGCAGTTCATCTGACAGGCGACCGGGGCAGCCCCAGCATTTT. Its protein is CASSSSDRRPGQPQHF. Filled out from reference TRBV28 and TRBJ1-5, the complete variable domain reads DVKVTQSSRYLVKRTGEKVFLECVQDMDHENMFWYRQDPGLGLRLIYFSYDVKMKEKGDIPEGYSVSREKKERFSLILESASTNQTSMYLCASSSSDRRPGQPQHFGDGTRLSIL.